This T cell receptor beta chain comes out of a study of beta chain features in type 1 diabetes. Reverse transcription of all isolated RNA meant that expressed TCRB transcripts were sequenced. TCRdb's table, derived via immunoSEQ multiplex PCR, lists solely in-frame clones and lacks some. The sample records a few hundred thousand clones, about 19% being singletons. This clone was observed a handful of times. This clonotype originated in a woman younger than 30 in good health. The sample consisted of naive CD4+ T cells from blood.

CDR3 region: CASSEGGLVYNEQFF. For the CDR3, the DNA is TGTGCCAGCAGTGAAGGGGGACTAGTCTACAATGAGCAGTTCTTC. This chain joins TRBV25-1 and TRBJ2-1; 8 bases are shared with TRBD2. The length of the CDR3 is 15 residues. Germline V gene sequence: CDR1 MGHDK, CDR2 SYGVNS. The ends lost 2 bases at V and 3 bases at J; junction bases unmatched: 3. The variable domain in full, with the rest retrieved from reference TRBV25-1 and TRBJ2-1, is EADIYQTPRYLVIGTGKKITLECSQTMGHDKMYWYQQDPGMELHLIHYSYGVNSTEKGDLSSESTVSRIRTEHFPLTLESARPSHTSQYLCASSEGGLVYNEQFFGPGTRLTVL.